This is a list of T cell receptor beta chains from one sample in a study of blood T cell repertoires in COVID-19. Clones were read by immunoSEQ multiplex PCR, and TCRdb kept only the in-frame ones, dropping some. The sample includes under 300,000 clones, about 88% seen only once; the top ten take under 2.5%. Sequencing was performed on peripheral blood. These receptor sequences come from a woman aged 40 to 50 who had recovered from COVID-19. The CDR3 runs from the conserved cysteine through the conserved F or W. The D gene is left open where the match is weak. For some rows the clone size is stated as once, few or many, or as a class when expanded; others skip it.

cdr3_nt cdr3_aa d_call j_call clone_size cdr3_length v_call
TGTGCCAGCACCCCGGGACAGGAATACTATGGCTACACCTTC CASTPGQEYYGYTF TRBD1 TRBJ1-2 - 14 TRBV5-5
TGTGCCAGCAGCCTCCGGAGCGGACCTTACAATGAGCAGTTCTTC CASSLRSGPYNEQFF - TRBJ2-1 - 15 TRBV9
TGCGCCAGCAGTTCCTTGAATAGCGGGGGGCTAGGAGATACGCAGTATTTT CASSSLNSGGLGDTQYF TRBD2 TRBJ2-3 - 17 TRBV5-1
TGCAGTGCTAGTTCGGGGGGGGGCAATCAGCCCCAGCATTTT CSASSGGGNQPQHF - TRBJ1-5 - 14 TRBV20-1
TGCGCCAGCAGGGTAGGGGGCGCAATCCAAGAGACCCAGTACTTC CASRVGGAIQETQYF TRBD1 TRBJ2-5 - 15 TRBV5-1
TGTGCCAGCTCGCCGGGGAGCGGGAGGCCGGATGAGCAGTTCTTC CASSPGSGRPDEQFF TRBD2 TRBJ2-1 - 15 TRBV18
TGCGCCAGCAGCTTGGGGGGGACAGGGACCTACGAGCAGTACTTC CASSLGGTGTYEQYF TRBD1 TRBJ2-7 - 15 TRBV5-1
TGTGCCAGCAGCGACACAGGGTTAGCAAATCAGCCCCAGCATTTT CASSDTGLANQPQHF - TRBJ1-5 - 15 TRBV6-2/TRBV6-3
TGTGCCAGCAGCCTCAGGGAGGGCACTAATGAAAAACTGTTTTTT CASSLREGTNEKLFF - TRBJ1-4 - 15 TRBV7-9
TGTGCCAGCAGTTTTTCGTCGGCAGGGCCTCACTTC CASSFSSAGPHF - TRBJ2-7 - 12 TRBV12-3/TRBV12-4
TGTGCCAGCAGGCCTATACAGGGGGCCCTTCTAGGCTACACCTTC CASRPIQGALLGYTF TRBD1 TRBJ1-2 - 15 TRBV27
TGTGCCAGCAGCAGTTTTCCGGCCTACGAGCAGTACTTC CASSSFPAYEQYF - TRBJ2-7 - 13 TRBV11-2
TGCGCCAGCAGCCTTGGAATCGGGACAGGCACCTACGAGCAGTACTTC CASSLGIGTGTYEQYF TRBD1 TRBJ2-7 - 16 TRBV4-1
TGCAGCGTTGAGTCTGGGGCCGTCTATGGCTACACCTTC CSVESGAVYGYTF - TRBJ1-2 - 13 TRBV29-1
TGTGCCAGCAGTTTAGGGGGCTCTGGGGCCAACGTCCTGACTTTC CASSLGGSGANVLTF - TRBJ2-6 - 15 TRBV6-2/TRBV6-3
TGTGCCAGCAGCCTACAGGCGGAGAACACTGAAGCTTTCTTT CASSLQAENTEAFF - TRBJ1-1 - 14 TRBV21-1
TGCGCCAGCAGCTTGGGCAGGGGCACTGAAGCTTTCTTT CASSLGRGTEAFF - TRBJ1-1 - 13 TRBV5-1
TGTGCCATCAGCCGGGAGCTAACCTACGAGCAGTACTTC CAISRELTYEQYF - TRBJ2-7 - 13 TRBV10-3
TGTGCCAGCACCCTAGACCAGAACACCGGGGAGCTGTTTTTT CASTLDQNTGELFF - TRBJ2-2 - 14 TRBV6-4
TGTGCCAGCAGCCCGGACACCGGGGAGCTGTTTTTT CASSPDTGELFF - TRBJ2-2 - 12 TRBV7-8
TGTGCCAGCAGCCAGGCTCAGGGACATAGCAATCAGCCCCAGCATTTT CASSQAQGHSNQPQHF - TRBJ1-5 - 16 TRBV4-2
TGTGCCAGCAGCCGACAGTCTTTGGCGCAGTACTTC CASSRQSLAQYF - TRBJ2-7 - 12 TRBV11-3
TGTGCCAGCAGCACAGCCCCAACAGAATCCTACGAGCAGTACTTC CASSTAPTESYEQYF - TRBJ2-7 - 15 TRBV5-5
TGCGCCAGCAGCTTGGAGATAGGAGCGACCTACGAGCAGTACTTC CASSLEIGATYEQYF - TRBJ2-7 - 15 TRBV5-1
TGTGCCAGCAGCTTGGCAGGAGGGGGCTTCGCCGGGGAGCTGTTTTTT CASSLAGGGFAGELFF - TRBJ2-2 - 16 TRBV5-6
TGTGCCACCAGCAGAGATTTAGGGGGTACTAATGAAAAACTGTTTTTT CATSRDLGGTNEKLFF - TRBJ1-4 - 16 TRBV15
TGTGCCAGCAGCAAAGGGTACAGCTCCTACGAGCAGTACTTC CASSKGYSSYEQYF - TRBJ2-7 few 14 TRBV21-1
TGTGCCAGCAGTTTATTTCCAGGGCGGGGATATGGCTACACCTTC CASSLFPGRGYGYTF - TRBJ1-2 once 15 TRBV28
TGTGCCAGCAGCCAAGGGAGGGGGGGGCCCCAGCATTTT CASSQGRGGPQHF - TRBJ1-5 - 13 TRBV3-1/TRBV3-2
TGTGCCAGCAGGAAACGGGGGTTAACAGGGGACCAAGAGACCCAGTACTTC CASRKRGLTGDQETQYF - TRBJ2-5 - 17 TRBV2
TGTGCCAGCAGCCAGGGGGCGCGGGGCACTGAAGCTTTCTTT CASSQGARGTEAFF TRBD1 TRBJ1-1 - 14 TRBV7-2
TGCGCCAGCAGCCGTTCACAGAGAAGCTCCTACAATGAGCAGTTCTTC CASSRSQRSSYNEQFF - TRBJ2-1 - 16 TRBV5-1
TGCGCCAGCAGCCAATCGCCGGAGGCGGATAACACAGATACGCAGTATTTT CASSQSPEADNTDTQYF - TRBJ2-3 - 17 TRBV4-1
TGTGCCAGTAGTGTTCCGGGGACAGGGGTGGCCGGGGAGCTGTTTTTT CASSVPGTGVAGELFF TRBD1 TRBJ2-2 - 16 TRBV19
TGTGCCAGCAGCTTAATCGCCGGGGTAGATACGCAGTATTTT CASSLIAGVDTQYF - TRBJ2-3 - 14 TRBV7-2
TGTGCCAGCAGCCGCTATGGACAGGCCAATTCACCCCTCCACTTT CASSRYGQANSPLHF TRBD1 TRBJ1-6 once 15 TRBV14
TGTGCCAGCAGCTCAAGGGAGGGACAGGAAACTGGAAACACCATATATTTT CASSSREGQETGNTIYF TRBD1 TRBJ1-3 - 17 TRBV7-9
TGCGCCAGCAGCTTGGTGTCAGGTCCCAAGCAGCCCCAGCATTTT CASSLVSGPKQPQHF - TRBJ1-5 - 15 TRBV5-1
TGTGCCAGCAGCGTATCCGGGACAGGTCAAGTCGAGCAGTACTTC CASSVSGTGQVEQYF TRBD1 TRBJ2-7 few 15 TRBV7-3
TGTGCCAGCAGCTTAGGAGGGATTGTGGGCACCGGGGAGCTGTTTTTT CASSLGGIVGTGELFF - TRBJ2-2 - 16 TRBV7-2
TGTGCCAGCAGCCTAGACAGGGAACGTCGCAATCAGCCCCAGCATTTT CASSLDRERRNQPQHF TRBD1 TRBJ1-5 - 16 TRBV7-8
TGTGCCAGCAGTTTAGGACAGGTCGACTATGGCTACACCTTC CASSLGQVDYGYTF TRBD1 TRBJ1-2 - 14 TRBV28
TGTGCCATCAAGACAGGGGGCAGTGGATACGAGCAGTACTTC CAIKTGGSGYEQYF TRBD1 TRBJ2-7 - 14 TRBV10-3
TGTGCCAGCTCACAAATACAGGGGGGTAGCGAGCAGTACTTC CASSQIQGGSEQYF TRBD1 TRBJ2-7 - 14 TRBV18
TGTGCCATCAGTGAGTCCAGGCTAGCGGGAGATGAGCAGTTCTTC CAISESRLAGDEQFF TRBD2 TRBJ2-1 - 15 TRBV10-3
TGTGCCACCAGCGCTAGCGGGACGAACACCGGGGAGCTGTTTTTT CATSASGTNTGELFF TRBD2 TRBJ2-2 - 15 TRBV15
TGTGCCAGCAGCTTAGATAGGACAGAATACAATGAGCAGTTCTTC CASSLDRTEYNEQFF - TRBJ2-1 - 15 TRBV7-6
TGTGCCTGGAGTAACGGGGCAGATACGCAGTATTTT CAWSNGADTQYF - TRBJ2-3 - 12 TRBV30
TGCAGCGTTGAACAGACTAGCGGGAGACCAGATACGCAGTATTTT CSVEQTSGRPDTQYF TRBD2 TRBJ2-3 - 15 TRBV29-1
TGTGCCTGGAGTCCTAGCGGGGGGCAACAAGAGACCCAGTACTTC CAWSPSGGQQETQYF TRBD2 TRBJ2-5 - 15 TRBV30
TGTGCCAGCAGCGCAAGCGGGGGTTCCTACAATGAGCAGTTCTTC CASSASGGSYNEQFF TRBD2 TRBJ2-1 - 15 TRBV7-2
TGTGCCAGCAGCTTAATGGGGCAGGGGGCCTACGAGCAGTACTTC CASSLMGQGAYEQYF TRBD1 TRBJ2-7 - 15 TRBV7-2
TGCGCCAGCAGCCAAGATCTGAGCGGGTTCCTCAATGAGCAGTTCTTC CASSQDLSGFLNEQFF - TRBJ2-1 - 16 TRBV4-3